This T cell receptor (beta chain) was recorded in a study of naive and memory T cell subsets. Both TRBC1 and TRBC2 were covered by a beta constant-region primer of two equimolar oligonucleotides. The ligated cDNA underwent four PCR rounds using SP2 and nested alpha and beta constant-region primers. TCRdb ran MiXCR on the UMI-ligation and nested PCR reads and lists one entry per CDR3 protein. The sample records under 35,000 distinct CDR3 sequences, about a fifth being singletons. The V end was cut by 4 bases, the J end by 8 bases, with 15 bases between. The CDR3 spans 13 residues. Germline loops: CDR1 SGHNT, CDR2 YYREEE (reference sequence).

The chain is built from TRBV5-4 and TRBJ1-1; D gene uncertain. The receptor was derived from a human donor in good health. Sequenced: effector memory CD4+ T cells from blood. The subset denotes: effector memory, CD45RA- CD27-. CDR3 sequence: CASSEFIDGEAFF. The CDR3 DNA reads as TGTGCCAGCAGCGAATTTATAGACGGCGAAGCTTTCTTT.